The 15 T cell receptor beta chains below come from one sample, sequenced in a study of OX40 agonist ivuxolimab in advanced cancers. Assay: immunoSEQ multiplex PCR; the TCRdb copy retains only in-frame clones and omits some. The sample lists under 85,000 clones; 70% to 90% were seen once. The specimen was CD4+ or CD8+ T cells sorted from blood, collected in a trial of the OX40 agonist ivuxolimab. The receptors stem from an adult with an advanced solid tumor such as melanoma, head and neck, liver or kidney cancer.

The rearrangement uses TRBV7-9 and TRBJ2-4; 9 nucleotides line up with TRBD2. The CDR3 has 14 amino acids. The ends lost 4 bases at V and 5 bases at J; junction bases unmatched: 3. CDR1 is SEHNR, CDR2 FQNEAQ, per germline (reference sequence). The CDR3 protein is CASSSSGAENIQYF. Written as DNA, the CDR3 is TGTGCCAGCAGCTCTAGCGGGGCCGAAAACATTCAGTACTTC.

The chain recombines TRBV19 with TRBJ2-3; D is unresolved. The V end was cut by 3 bases, the J end by 6 bases, with 16 bases between. CDR1 and CDR2 from the germline V gene are LNHDA and SQIVND (reference sequence). The CDR3 contains 15 residues. CDR3 in amino acids: CASSIVVAGGDTQYF. The CDR3 DNA reads as TGTGCCAGTAGTATTGTAGTAGCAGGTGGGGATACGCAGTATTTT.

The table lists this clone with a few counts. The rearrangement links TRBV2 to TRBJ2-1, with D hard to call. The CDR3 contains 12 residues. The germline V and J ends were trimmed by 6 bases and 5 bases, with 8 bases remaining between them. Germline CDR1 is SNHLY and CDR2 is FYNNEI. CDR3: CASSLRDNEQFF. CDR3 coding DNA: TGTGCCAGCAGCCTACGGGACAATGAGCAGTTCTTC.

In its sample, this clone was seen a few times. The chain uses TRBV19 and TRBJ1-5; TRBD1 might be the D (6 bases). CDR1 and CDR2 from the germline V gene are LNHDA and SQIVND (reference sequence). The CDR3 has 12 residues. The V and J ends lost 5 bases and 8 bases respectively, with 10 bases between them. CDR3 sequence reads: CASSSQGKPQHF. The CDR3, as DNA: TGTGCCAGTAGTTCACAGGGTAAGCCCCAGCATTTT.

This chain links TRBV18 with TRBJ2-7; D not certain. CDR1 is KGHSH and CDR2 is LQKENI in the germline V gene. The CDR3 has 14 amino acids. Trimming left V 4 bases short and J 2 bases short, with 12 bases between. CDR3 region: CASSLNPGPYEQYF. As DNA, the CDR3 is TGTGCCAGCTCACTTAACCCTGGGCCCTACGAGCAGTACTTC.

This chain joins TRBV25-1 and TRBJ2-5, with D tentatively TRBD1 (5 bases). The length of the CDR3 is 14 residues. Germline lookup yields CDR1 MGHDK and CDR2 SYGVNS. Trimming shortened V by 0 bases and J by 0 bases, and 5 bases separated the two germline ends. The CDR3 loop reads CASSEYRDQETQYF. CDR3 DNA sequence: TGTGCCAGCAGTGAATACAGGGACCAAGAGACCCAGTACTTC.

The rearrangement links TRBV9 to TRBJ1-2; the D gene is possibly TRBD1 (6 bases). The germline CDR1 and CDR2 sequences are SGDLS and YYNGEE. V dropped 3 bases and J dropped 8 bases, with 11 bases sitting between them. The CDR3 is made up of 12 amino acids. CDR3 in DNA: TGTGCCAGCAGCGCTACAGGGCAGGGCTACACCTTC. Protein product: CASSATGQGYTF.

This chain links TRBV5-1 with TRBJ2-1, with 9 nucleotides matching TRBD2. Germline-derived CDR1 and CDR2 are SGHRS and YFSETQ. V shed 4 bases, J shed 9 bases, and the junction held 11 bases outside the gene matches. The CDR3 is 15 residues long. The CDR3 region has the DNA TGCGCCAGCAGCCCTGGCCTAGCGGGGCAGGGTGAGCAGTTCTTC. Its protein product is CASSPGLAGQGEQFF.

V is TRBV5-1 and J is TRBJ2-1; no clear D gene. The CDR3 is 13 residues long. Germline CDR1 reads SGHRS; CDR2 reads YFSETQ. V was cut by 0 bases and J by 10 bases, with 11 bases left in between. DNA for the CDR3: TGCGCCAGCAGCTTGGGGAGTTTCGGCGAGCAGTTCTTC. Amino acids: CASSLGSFGEQFF.

This CDR3 reads CASSESSGLIYEQYF. CDR3 in DNA: TGTGCCAGCAGTGAATCATCGGGACTGATCTACGAGCAGTACTTC. V is TRBV2 and J is TRBJ2-7; TRBD2 might be the D (6 bases). Trimming took 2 bases from V and 3 from J, leaving 14 bases between them. From germline, CDR1 is SNHLY and CDR2 FYNNEI. This CDR3 contains 15 residues.

V and J are TRBV15 and TRBJ2-3; D perhaps matches TRBD2 (5 bases). V was clipped by 1 base and J by 1 base, with 9 bases between them. CDR3 length: 15 residues. CDR1 and CDR2 (germline): LNHNV, YYDKDF (reference sequence). CDR3 amino acids: CATSRALGGTDTQYF. In DNA, the CDR3 is TGTGCCACCAGCAGAGCACTAGGAGGCACAGATACGCAGTATTTT.

The rearrangement uses TRBV5-4 and TRBJ1-1; weak D call: TRBD1 (5 bases). The CDR3 has 15 residues. The V end was cut by 4 bases, the J end by 0 bases, with 13 bases between. Per germline, CDR1 SGHNT and CDR2 YYREEE (reference sequence). DNA for the CDR3: TGTGCCAGCAGCATGCAGGGAGGAATGAACACTGAAGCTTTCTTT. It translates to CASSMQGGMNTEAFF.

The J gene is TRBJ1-5, the V gene TRBV18, with TRBD1 as a possible D gene (6 bases). The length of the CDR3 is 19 residues. V lost 0 bases, J lost 4 bases, and 22 bases lay in between. From germline, CDR1 is KGHSH and CDR2 LQKENI. The CDR3 DNA is TGTGCCAGCTCACCACCTATCAGGGGAGGATTTTTCGGGAATCAGCCCCAGCATTTT. Its protein is CASSPPIRGGFFGNQPQHF.

V and J are TRBV7-2 and TRBJ2-7; D possibly corresponds to TRBD2 (5 bases). V was trimmed by 5 bases and J by 2 bases, leaving 19 bases between them. Germline V gene lookup returns CDR1 SGHTA and CDR2 FQGNSA. The CDR3 extends over 16 amino acids. The CDR3 spells CASSRRERQGTYEQYF. The CDR3 DNA is TGTGCCAGCAGCCGAAGGGAGCGGCAAGGGACCTACGAGCAGTACTTC.

The J gene is TRBJ2-1, the V gene TRBV19, with D maybe TRBD2 (5 bases). Germline-derived CDR1 and CDR2 are LNHDA and SQIVND (reference sequence). V was clipped by 5 bases and J by 7 bases, with 15 bases between them. The CDR3 loop spans 14 amino acids. CDR3 nucleotides: TGTGCCAGTAGTTCAACGGGGATGGAAAATGAGCAGTTCTTC. It is translated as CASSSTGMENEQFF. Looking up the rest from reference TRBV19 and TRBJ2-1 gives the full variable domain: DGGITQSPKYLFRKEGQNVTLSCEQNLNHDAMYWYRQDPGQGLRLIYYSQIVNDFQKGDIAEGYSVSREKKESFPLTVTSAQKNPTAFYLCASSSTGMENEQFFGPGTRLTVL.